This TCR beta chain appears in the sequencing data of a study of shared clonotypes between healthy human individuals. Donors were healthy HIV-negative adults without recently reported acute infections or vaccinations. In the study's own analysis: ImmunoSEQ output held junction-only sequences without quality scores, so filtering differed. Clones were sequenced by immunoSEQ multiplex PCR, and TCRdb holds only the in-frame ones, with some missing. V and J calls and clone size are copied from that table; D and trimming were computed from the DNA. The table shows some 100,000 clones, with 68% occurring only once. The receptor was derived from a woman in her 30s in good health. Source material: memory CD8+ T cells sorted from blood. Subset noted: CD45RO+ cells pooled with CCR7-negative TemRA cells.

This CDR3 is CASSFTDTQYF. The CDR3 DNA reads TGTGCCAGCAGCTTTACAGATACGCAGTATTTT. The chain couples TRBV11-2 to TRBJ2-3; no reliable D call. V gave up 3 bases and J gave up 3 bases, with 1 base separating them. The CDR3 extends over 11 amino acids. Germline V lookup: CDR1 SGHAT, CDR2 FQNNGV.